This T cell receptor (beta chain) came from a study of blood T cell repertoires in COVID-19 (dated by TCRdb to about 2020). Regarding the research as a whole: Samples covering the acute and convalescent phases of COVID-19 were provided by collaborators in the United States, Italy and Spain. The prospective study material was composed of cDNA or gDNA derived from T cells, B-cell-depleted T cells, or PBMCs. The dataset comprised deeply sampled blood TCRbeta repertoires from subjects exposed to, actively infected with, or recovered from COVID-19. The repertoires were released in a freely available public database intended as a resource for research on the immune response to SARS-CoV-2. Samples came from the ongoing ImmuneRACE study (first 160 participants) plus 1,254 subjects from 6 global collaborators. Sample metadata almost always included a de-identified subject ID, COVID-19 status, age in years and sex. Where available, HLA class I and class II types were taken from metadata supplied by the sample provider and were not determined by assay-based typing. On the study overall, not on this receptor specifically: Clinical and demographic metadata were provided uncurated, with the amount varying by source and participant.

V trim: 2 bases; J trim: 7 bases; unmatched bases: 8. CDR1 is given as SGHTA and CDR2 as FQGTGA, both from the germline V gene. Including cysteine and phenylalanine, the CDR3 has 16 amino acids. Of the read, only the CDR3 DNA is kept; its 48 bases are in frame from base 1. The immunoSEQ Assay, a bias-controlled multiplex PCR, was used to amplify TCRbeta CDR3 regions from genomic DNA. The published analysis was carried out like this. The number of nucleated cells in each sample was estimated by amplification of reference gene primers within the assay. To quantify the absolute abundance of each unique TCRbeta CDR3 rearrangement, sequence reads were collapsed and filtered. For each sample, productive Simpson clonality was calculated as the square root of Simpson's diversity index across productive rearrangements. Entries here come from immuneACCESS through TCRdb and include only in-frame sequences with V and J called. Some clones fail to appear in such tables; in the studies checked, an unresolved V gene covers under half of the shortfall, and the cause of the remainder is unknown. V and J calls and clone size come straight from that table; D and trimming were deduced from the DNA. The sample records about 150,000 clones, around 80% of which are singletons. The ten largest clones take up almost 10% of the sample.

The collaborating institutions used their own protocols to collect whole blood in K2EDTA tubes. For TCRbeta analysis, collaborators shipped samples in one of three forms: frozen whole blood, isolated PBMCs, or DNA extracted from either of those sample types. Comments on this clone: What antigen it recognizes has not been identified. No much larger clone is present one base from it, and per-base qualities are unavailable.

The sequence derives from a woman aged 50 to 60 with acute or convalescent COVID-19. Sequencing was carried out using peripheral blood. This receptor chain uses TRBV7-3 and TRBJ2-1; 10 bases in between match TRBD2. The CDR3 protein: CASSLFKAGGPNEQFF. The DNA sequence is as follows: TGTGCCAGCAGCTTATTCAAAGCGGGGGGGCCAAATGAGCAGTTCTTC.